The 20 T cell receptor beta chains presented below share a single source sample, sequenced in a study of tumor and adjacent non-tumor tissue in lung cancer. No cell sorting was done before RNA was extracted from the tissue. Three rounds of nested PCR, following a modified ARM-PCR protocol, produced the TCRbeta library. Via MiXCR, TCRdb re-called the multiplex PCR reads, giving one row per CDR3 protein. The sample includes 68,000 or so distinct CDR3 sequences, 60% seen only once; the top ten take 20% to 25%. The sample comprised lung tumor tissue. The source of these receptors is a man in his fifties with non-small cell lung cancer.

With regard to this clonotype: Germline is not matched at one junction end, which may reflect a read error. This CDR3 reads CTSSPRTDLGELFF. DNA for the CDR3: TGTACCAGCAGCCCGAGGACCGATCTCGGGGAGTTGTTTTTT. The chain combines TRBV11-3 with TRBJ2-2; TRBD2 might be the D (5 bases). Germline CDR1 SGHNT, CDR2 YENEEA. The CDR3 contains 14 residues.

Concerning this clonotype itself: In this CDR3 the conserved last residue, phenylalanine or tryptophan, is missing, so a read error is likely. This chain links TRBV29-1 with TRBJ2-5, with D unclear. The CDR3 is 14 amino acids. The germline V gene has CDR1 SQVTM and CDR2 ANQGSEA. The CDR3 reads CSVEVARLQGTQYL. The DNA for the CDR3 is TGCAGCGTTGAAGTGGCCAGGCTTCAAGGGACCCAGTACCTC.

A remark on this clonotype: A much larger clone differs by one base, so this may be a read error. The gene calls are TRBV6-5 and TRBJ2-5; D is unresolved. This CDR3 has 14 residues. The germline V gene has CDR1 MNHEY and CDR2 SVGAGI. Here the CDR3 reads CDSSYSEYQETQYF. The CDR3 bases are TGTGACAGCAGTTACTCGGAGTACCAAGAGACCCAGTACTTC.

This clonotype was recorded at least ten times. The CDR3 region is CASTSDPSSGRVETQYF. The CDR3 DNA is TGTGCCAGCACCTCAGACCCCTCTTCGGGGAGGGTAGAGACCCAGTACTTC. The rearrangement links TRBV6-6 to TRBJ2-5; 7 nucleotides align to TRBD2. The CDR3 spans 17 residues. The V gene's germline CDR1 is MNHNY and CDR2 SVGAGI (reference sequence). With V trimmed by 7 bases and J by 4 bases, 18 bases remained unmatched.

Of note for this clonotype: A much larger clone lies one base from this, so it may be a read error. As DNA, the CDR3 is TGTGCCAGCAGCCAAGTGTCGCCGGTTAATGAGACCCAGTACTTC. Its translation is CASSQVSPVNETQYF. The V call is TRBV14, the J call TRBJ2-5; D unresolved. Trimming pared 1 base from V and 5 bases from J, leaving 14 bases between. This CDR3 comprises 15 residues. Germline V gene data show CDR1 as SGHDN and CDR2 as FVKESK.

Details on this clonotype: A much larger clonotype is one base distant, so this may be a read error. This chain uses TRBV10-3 with TRBJ2-7, with D unclear. Germline CDR1 and CDR2: ENHRY and SYGVKD. The CDR3 is made up of 13 amino acids. V was clipped by 7 bases and J by 6 bases, with 16 bases between them. CDR3 sequence (DNA): TGTGCCATCAAGGGCGGCCAAACTCGCGAGCAGTACTTC. This gives the protein CAIKGGQTREQYF.

The rearrangement uses TRBV5-6 and TRBJ2-7; D gene ambiguous. The germline V gene encodes CDR1 SGHDT and CDR2 YYEEEE. The V and J ends lost 2 bases and 6 bases respectively, with 12 bases between them. This CDR3 spans 13 amino acids. CDR3 protein: CASSFYIDGEQYF. For the CDR3, the DNA is TGTGCCAGCAGCTTCTACATAGACGGCGAGCAGTACTTC.

This clonotype was seen only once. Mismatch with germline at one junction end may stem from a read error. The V gene is TRBV5-1, the J gene TRBJ1-1, with D perhaps TRBD1 (5 bases). Germline assignment: CDR1 SGHRS and CDR2 YFSETQ. The CDR3 has 13 residues. The CDR3 DNA sequence: TGCGCCAGCGGGCCGGGGGTAAACATTGAAGCTTTCTTT. Encoded protein: CASGPGVNIEAFF.

Concerning this clonotype: At one end the junction does not follow the germline gene, possibly because of a read error. V gene TRBV6-2 or TRBV6-3 combines with J gene TRBJ2-5, with TRBD1 identical over 11 bases. The CDR3 length is 17 residues. CDR1 is MNHEY, CDR2 SVGEGT, per germline. Here the CDR3 DNA reads TGTGCCGGCAGTACCGGGACAGGGGGGACTATAAGTGAGACCCAGTACTTC. It codes for CAGSTGTGGTISETQYF.

Comment on this clonotype: A far more abundant clone sits one base away, making this likely a read error. V is TRBV5-1 and J is TRBJ2-5; no firm D call. The CDR3 has 13 residues. Germline V gene sequence: CDR1 SGHRS, CDR2 YFSETQ. CDR3 nucleotide sequence: TGCGCCAGCAGCTTGGGTAGACAAGAGTCCCAGTACTTC. Translating it yields CASSLGRQESQYF.

About this clonotype itself: A much larger clone sits a single nucleotide away, making a read error possible. This chain joins TRBV5-4 and TRBJ2-1, with D maybe TRBD1 (5 bases). The CDR3 extends over 14 amino acids. Germline values: CDR1 SGHNT, CDR2 YYREEE (reference sequence). Trimming shortened V by 6 bases and J by 6 bases, and 16 bases separated the two germline ends. For the CDR3, the DNA is TGTGCCAGCAAAGTTGGGGCAGACTGCAATGAGCAGTTCTTC. Protein: CASKVGADCNEQFF.

This clonotype was detected many times. The chain has TRBV12-3 or TRBV12-4 and TRBJ1-2, with unresolved D. The CDR3 contains 13 residues. Trimming removed 7 bases from V and 4 bases from J, with 13 bases in between. The chain's CDR3 is CASTPPTVYGYTF. The CDR3 region has the DNA TGTGCCAGCACCCCCCCGACGGTCTATGGCTACACCTTC.

This clonotype was detected many times. The V and J genes are TRBV20-1 and TRBJ2-1; 7 bases line up with TRBD2. This CDR3 contains 16 residues. Germline CDR1 reads DFQATT; CDR2 reads SNEGSKA (reference sequence). Germline trimming cut 1 base from V and 3 bases from J; bases unmatched to any gene: 9. The CDR3 region is CSARGPRLADYNEQFF. CDR3 DNA: TGCAGTGCTAGAGGCCCCAGGCTAGCGGACTACAATGAGCAGTTCTTC.

This clonotype was seen many times. The rearrangement links TRBV11-2 to TRBJ1-6, with TRBD1 as a possible D gene (6 bases). Germline lookup yields CDR1 SGHAT and CDR2 FQNNGV. The CDR3 is 15 amino acids. V was pared by 8 bases and J by 3 bases, with 14 bases between. As DNA, the CDR3 is TGTGCCAGCTTCTCGGGACACAACTATAATTCACCCCTCCACTTT. Its protein product is CASFSGHNYNSPLHF.

This clonotype was recorded only once. A much larger clone lies a single base off, so this may be a read error. The chain uses TRBV28 and TRBJ2-3; D unresolved. V was cut by 8 bases and J by 0 bases, with 15 bases left in between. The V gene's germline CDR1 is MDHEN and CDR2 SYDVKM. There are 15 residues in the CDR3. The DNA for the CDR3 is TGTGCCAGCTGTCCTTTAGTTAGAAGCACAGATACGCAGTATTTT. It codes for CASCPLVRSTDTQYF. Full variable domain (missing parts from reference TRBV28 and TRBJ2-3): DVKVTQSSRYLVKRTGEKVFLECVQDMDHENMFWYRQDPGLGLRLIYFSYDVKMKEKGDIPEGYSVSREKKERFSLILESASTNQTSMYLCASCPLVRSTDTQYFGPGTRLTVL.

To note about this clonotype: Relative to the germline gene, one junction end is altered; a read error may explain this. The chain is built from TRBV5-5 and TRBJ1-6; D unclear. The CDR3 is 16 residues long. Germline V gene sequence: CDR1 SGHKS, CDR2 YYEKEE (reference sequence). The CDR3: CASSPVWETYNPPLHF. CDR3 nucleotide sequence: TGTGCCAGCAGCCCAGTCTGGGAAACCTATAATCCACCCCTCCACTTT.

As concerns this clonotype: A clone one base away is much larger, so this may be a read error. The chain has TRBV14 and TRBJ2-1; D unclear. Per the germline V gene, CDR1 is SGHDN and CDR2 is FVKESK. The CDR3 extends over 15 amino acids. Here the CDR3 DNA reads TGTGGCAGCATCCCTGAAGGGTGGACGTACAATGAGCAGTTCTTC. It encodes CGSIPEGWTYNEQFF.

There are a few counts of this clonotype. One end of the junction fails to match germline, which may point to a read error. This chain links TRBV7-8 with TRBJ2-7; no firm D call. Germline CDR1 and CDR2: SGHVS and FQNEAQ. The CDR3 runs to 13 residues. The CDR3 is CASSSPSSYGQYF. In nucleotides, the CDR3 is TGTGCCAGCAGCTCGCCGAGCTCCTACGGGCAGTACTTC.

Only a few counts were recorded for this clonotype. The chain has TRBV30 and TRBJ1-5; a weak D match, TRBD1 (5 bases). The CDR3 is made up of 15 amino acids. V shed 0 bases and J shed 7 bases, with 16 bases lying between them. The germline V gene encodes CDR1 GTSNPN and CDR2 SVGIG (reference sequence). The CDR3 DNA is TGTGCCTGGAGTGTTCAGAGGAGAGCAGGGCAGCCCCAGCATTTT. Its protein is CAWSVQRRAGQPQHF.

The chain employs TRBV5-1 and TRBJ2-7, with a tentative D call TRBD2 (7 bases). Trimming removed 10 bases at V and 5 bases at J, with 25 bases between. This CDR3 comprises 15 residues. CDR1 and CDR2 (germline): SGHRS, YFSETQ. The CDR3 spells CACNFEGGAWNEQYF. The CDR3 bases are TGCGCCTGCAACTTTGAAGGGGGGGCGTGGAACGAGCAGTACTTC. Based on the CDR3 plus reference TRBV5-1 and TRBJ2-7, the full variable domain is KAGVTQTPRYLIKTRGQQVTLSCSPISGHRSVSWYQQTPGQGLQFLFEYFSETQRNKGNFPGRFSGRQFSNSRSEMNVSTLELGDSALYLCACNFEGGAWNEQYFGPGTRLTVT.